This paragraph reports one T cell receptor (beta chain). The record originates from a study of shared T cell receptors in the human thymus. The V gene end was trimmed by 4 bases and the J gene end by 3 bases; junction bases not matched to a gene: 10. The CDR3 extends over 16 amino acids. Germline V gene lookup returns CDR1 SEHNR and CDR2 FQNEAQ (reference sequence). The protocol was immunoSEQ multiplex PCR, while the TCRdb copy is restricted to in-frame clones and leaves out a portion. The profile shows 700,000 to 750,000 clones, approximately 83% of them singletons. This same sample was also part of a study on human thymus T cells. That paper notes: Corrective heart surgery yielded the resections from which the thymus tissue came. Repertoires sampled from thymus and blood appeared biased in V and J gene usage. Unrelated individuals were reported by related research to share highly overlapping thymic repertoires.

Sequenced: thymocytes. The clonotype originates from a girl under three years old with a congenital heart defect. The chain carries TRBV7-9 and TRBJ1-2; 8 bases line up with TRBD1. The CDR3 spells CASSSLMTGEDYGYTF. The DNA for the CDR3 is TGTGCCAGCAGCTCCCTAATGACAGGGGAGGACTATGGCTACACCTTC.